Listed below are T cell receptor beta chains from one sample, sequenced in a study of Ad26.COV2.S vaccination and SARS-CoV-2 variants. Libraries were prepared by immunoSEQ multiplex PCR; TCRdb keeps only in-frame clonotypes and omits some of them. The sample lists about 440,000 clones; less than 95% were seen once. The sample in question was peripheral blood, obtained in a trial of Ad26.COV2.S vaccine versus placebo. The receptors shown here come from a person aged 18-65 years who received the Ad26.COV2.S COVID-19 vaccine or a placebo. CDR3s include the opening cysteine and the closing phenylalanine or tryptophan. A D gene is named only where the DNA matches it firmly. Where a row states a size, it is once, few, many or the class of an expanded clone; other rows omit it.

j_call: TRBJ1-1; clone_size: once; d_call: TRBD1; v_call: TRBV19; cdr3_aa: CASSDSGTGVTEAFF; cdr3_nt: TGTGCCAGTAGCGATTCCGGGACAGGGGTTACTGAAGCTTTCTTT
j_call: TRBJ2-3; clone_size: .; d_call: TRBD2; v_call: TRBV5-1; cdr3_aa: CASSLEGGRPDTQYF; cdr3_nt: TGCGCCAGCAGCTTGGAAGGCGGGAGACCAGATACGCAGTATTTT
j_call: TRBJ2-6; clone_size: .; d_call: .; v_call: TRBV4-2; cdr3_aa: CASSQDITGTNVLTF; cdr3_nt: TGTGCCAGCAGCCAAGACATTACGGGGACCAACGTCCTGACTTTC
j_call: TRBJ2-1; clone_size: .; d_call: .; v_call: TRBV21-1; cdr3_aa: CASSKDTEQFF; cdr3_nt: TGTGCCAGCAGCAAAGATACAGAGCAGTTCTTC
j_call: TRBJ2-7; clone_size: .; d_call: .; v_call: TRBV3-1/TRBV3-2; cdr3_aa: CASSLRRGLYEQYF; cdr3_nt: TGTGCCAGCAGCCTTCGTCGGGGGCTCTACGAGCAGTACTTC
j_call: TRBJ2-2; clone_size: once; d_call: TRBD2; v_call: TRBV2; cdr3_aa: CASSDLAGALTGELFF; cdr3_nt: TGTGCCAGCAGTGATCTAGCGGGAGCGCTCACCGGGGAGCTGTTTTTT
j_call: TRBJ2-3; clone_size: .; d_call: .; v_call: TRBV2; cdr3_aa: CASSEVEDMKAYTQYF; cdr3_nt: TGTGCCAGCAGTGAAGTAGAGGACATGAAGGCGTATACGCAGTATTTT
j_call: TRBJ1-2; clone_size: .; d_call: .; v_call: TRBV5-6; cdr3_aa: CASSFPTETNYGYTF; cdr3_nt: TGTGCCAGCAGCTTCCCGACAGAAACTAACTATGGCTACACCTTC
j_call: TRBJ2-7; clone_size: .; d_call: .; v_call: TRBV9; cdr3_aa: CASSVGSEGTYEQYF; cdr3_nt: TGTGCCAGCAGCGTAGGGTCTGAGGGGACCTACGAGCAGTACTTC
j_call: TRBJ2-7; clone_size: .; d_call: .; v_call: TRBV19; cdr3_aa: CASSFTALGLYEQYF; cdr3_nt: TGTGCCAGTAGTTTCACCGCCCTAGGCCTATACGAGCAGTACTTC
j_call: TRBJ1-4; clone_size: .; d_call: .; v_call: TRBV15; cdr3_aa: CATSRAGDNEKLFF; cdr3_nt: TGTGCCACCAGCAGAGCTGGGGATAATGAAAAACTGTTTTTT
j_call: TRBJ2-1; clone_size: .; d_call: .; v_call: TRBV28; cdr3_aa: CASSQTSLVWFF; cdr3_nt: TGTGCCAGCAGTCAAACTAGCTTAGTATGGTTCTTC
j_call: TRBJ2-5; clone_size: .; d_call: .; v_call: TRBV18; cdr3_aa: CASSSRSSQETQYF; cdr3_nt: TGTGCCAGCTCCTCTCGGAGCAGTCAAGAGACCCAGTACTTC
j_call: TRBJ1-5; clone_size: .; d_call: TRBD1; v_call: TRBV28; cdr3_aa: CASTTPGQGANQPQHF; cdr3_nt: TGTGCCAGCACTACCCCGGGACAGGGGGCAAACCAGCCCCAGCATTTT
j_call: TRBJ1-1; clone_size: .; d_call: .; v_call: TRBV5-1; cdr3_aa: CASSRTGINTEAFF; cdr3_nt: TGCGCCAGCTCTCGTACAGGGATTAACACTGAAGCTTTCTTT
j_call: TRBJ2-1; clone_size: .; d_call: TRBD1; v_call: TRBV28; cdr3_aa: CASSSPDPGQGSNEQFF; cdr3_nt: TGTGCCAGCAGTTCTCCAGATCCGGGACAGGGCTCCAATGAGCAGTTCTTC
j_call: TRBJ2-5; clone_size: .; d_call: .; v_call: TRBV6-2/TRBV6-3; cdr3_aa: CASSSGRFVGETQYF; cdr3_nt: TGTGCCAGCAGCTCCGGTAGATTTGTTGGAGAGACCCAGTACTTC
j_call: TRBJ2-7; clone_size: .; d_call: .; v_call: TRBV18; cdr3_aa: CASSVRQPGQTSYEQYF; cdr3_nt: TGTGCCAGCTCAGTTCGACAACCGGGACAAACTTCCTACGAGCAGTACTTC
j_call: TRBJ1-2; clone_size: .; d_call: TRBD1; v_call: TRBV29-1; cdr3_aa: CSVVKHQGVGGGAYGYTF; cdr3_nt: TGCAGCGTTGTAAAGCATCAGGGGGTGGGAGGGGGCGCCTATGGCTACACCTTC
j_call: TRBJ1-1; clone_size: once; d_call: .; v_call: TRBV19; cdr3_aa: CASRGSAEAFF; cdr3_nt: TGTGCCAGTAGGGGAAGCGCTGAAGCTTTCTTT
j_call: TRBJ2-7; clone_size: once; d_call: .; v_call: TRBV28; cdr3_aa: CASSLTPSYEQYF; cdr3_nt: TGTGCCAGCAGTTTGACTCCCTCCTACGAGCAGTACTTC
j_call: TRBJ2-1; clone_size: .; d_call: .; v_call: TRBV28; cdr3_aa: CASSLNSNNEQFF; cdr3_nt: TGTGCCAGCAGTTTAAACTCGAACAATGAGCAGTTCTTC
j_call: TRBJ1-2; clone_size: once; d_call: TRBD1; v_call: TRBV5-4; cdr3_aa: CASSSDRGNPYGYTF; cdr3_nt: TGTGCCAGCAGCTCGGACAGGGGCAATCCCTATGGCTACACCTTC
j_call: TRBJ2-7; clone_size: .; d_call: TRBD2; v_call: TRBV9; cdr3_aa: CASSATSGSSYEQYF; cdr3_nt: TGTGCCAGCAGCGCTACTAGCGGGAGCTCCTACGAGCAGTACTTC
j_call: TRBJ2-1; clone_size: .; d_call: .; v_call: TRBV7-9; cdr3_aa: CAGSLTQGYNEQFF; cdr3_nt: TGTGCCGGATCCTTAACCCAGGGCTACAATGAGCAGTTCTTC
j_call: TRBJ2-2; clone_size: .; d_call: .; v_call: TRBV13; cdr3_aa: CASSYKGPFGTGELFF; cdr3_nt: TGTGCCAGCAGCTACAAGGGACCCTTCGGCACCGGGGAGCTGTTTTTT
j_call: TRBJ2-7; clone_size: .; d_call: TRBD2; v_call: TRBV6-6; cdr3_aa: CASRSTSGLYEQYF; cdr3_nt: TGTGCCAGCAGGTCGACTAGCGGGCTCTACGAGCAGTACTTC
j_call: TRBJ1-2; clone_size: .; d_call: TRBD1; v_call: TRBV7-2; cdr3_aa: CASSVRDSQPVNYGYTF; cdr3_nt: TGTGCCAGCAGTGTCCGGGACAGCCAGCCTGTTAACTATGGCTACACCTTC
j_call: TRBJ2-7; clone_size: .; d_call: .; v_call: TRBV6-2/TRBV6-3; cdr3_aa: CASSYRNSYEQYF; cdr3_nt: TGTGCCAGCAGTTATAGAAACTCCTACGAGCAGTACTTC
j_call: TRBJ2-2; clone_size: .; d_call: TRBD2; v_call: TRBV7-8; cdr3_aa: CASSLRLAGATGELFF; cdr3_nt: TGTGCCAGCAGCCTCAGACTAGCGGGAGCCACCGGGGAGCTGTTTTTT
j_call: TRBJ1-1; clone_size: .; d_call: .; v_call: TRBV28; cdr3_aa: CASSFSAMNTEAFF; cdr3_nt: TGTGCCAGCAGTTTCTCGGCAATGAACACTGAAGCTTTCTTT
j_call: TRBJ2-5; clone_size: .; d_call: .; v_call: TRBV11-1; cdr3_aa: CASSPLLAEETQYF; cdr3_nt: TGTGCCAGCAGCCCCCTTTTGGCGGAAGAGACCCAGTACTTC
j_call: TRBJ1-5; clone_size: .; d_call: .; v_call: TRBV9; cdr3_aa: CASSPPGAGNQPQHF; cdr3_nt: TGTGCCAGCAGCCCCCCGGGGGCTGGCAATCAGCCCCAGCATTTT
j_call: TRBJ2-3; clone_size: .; d_call: .; v_call: TRBV7-8; cdr3_aa: CASSARWGISTDTQYF; cdr3_nt: TGTGCCAGCAGCGCGAGGTGGGGGATTAGCACAGATACGCAGTATTTT
j_call: TRBJ2-1; clone_size: .; d_call: .; v_call: TRBV19; cdr3_aa: CASSSTWSRFPNEQFF; cdr3_nt: TGTGCCAGTAGTAGCACATGGAGCCGTTTTCCCAATGAGCAGTTCTTC
j_call: TRBJ2-2; clone_size: .; d_call: .; v_call: TRBV27; cdr3_aa: CASTKLSNTGELFF; cdr3_nt: TGTGCCAGCACCAAGCTGTCGAACACCGGGGAGCTGTTTTTT
j_call: TRBJ2-1; clone_size: .; d_call: TRBD2; v_call: TRBV5-1; cdr3_aa: CASSPRGTSDRNEQFF; cdr3_nt: TGCGCCAGCAGCCCGAGGGGGACTAGCGACAGGAATGAGCAGTTCTTC
j_call: TRBJ2-5; clone_size: .; d_call: .; v_call: TRBV21-1; cdr3_aa: CASRQKTGSQETQYF; cdr3_nt: TGTGCCAGCAGGCAAAAGACAGGGTCACAAGAGACCCAGTACTTC
j_call: TRBJ2-1; clone_size: .; d_call: .; v_call: TRBV4-3; cdr3_aa: CASSQENEQFF; cdr3_nt: TGCGCCAGCAGCCAAGAAAATGAGCAGTTCTTC
j_call: TRBJ1-2; clone_size: .; d_call: .; v_call: TRBV14; cdr3_aa: CASSQDAGDIGGYTF; cdr3_nt: TGTGCCAGCAGCCAAGATGCGGGAGACATAGGAGGCTACACCTTC
j_call: TRBJ1-4; clone_size: .; d_call: .; v_call: TRBV15; cdr3_aa: CATSRGESPEKLFF; cdr3_nt: TGTGCCACCAGCAGGGGCGAAAGCCCTGAAAAACTGTTTTTT
j_call: TRBJ1-2; clone_size: .; d_call: TRBD1; v_call: TRBV4-2; cdr3_aa: CASSQVRRHLKGAGGYTF; cdr3_nt: TGTGCCAGCAGCCAAGTGCGACGTCATTTAAAGGGGGCTGGTGGCTACACCTTC
j_call: TRBJ1-4; clone_size: .; d_call: .; v_call: TRBV10-3; cdr3_aa: CAIRFTINEKLFF; cdr3_nt: TGTGCCATCAGATTCACGATAAATGAAAAACTGTTTTTT
j_call: TRBJ2-3; clone_size: .; d_call: .; v_call: TRBV5-1; cdr3_aa: CASSRGTDTQYF; cdr3_nt: TGCGCCAGCAGCAGGGGAACAGATACGCAGTATTTT
j_call: TRBJ2-5; clone_size: .; d_call: .; v_call: TRBV2; cdr3_aa: CASGTGSMETQYF; cdr3_nt: TGTGCCAGCGGGACCGGGTCTATGGAGACCCAGTACTTC
j_call: TRBJ1-5; clone_size: .; d_call: .; v_call: TRBV7-2; cdr3_aa: CASCLNDQPQHF; cdr3_nt: TGTGCCAGCTGCTTGAACGATCAGCCCCAGCATTTT
j_call: TRBJ1-5; clone_size: .; d_call: .; v_call: TRBV7-9; cdr3_aa: CASSGQGNQPQHF; cdr3_nt: TGTGCCAGCAGCGGGCAGGGCAATCAGCCCCAGCATTTT
j_call: TRBJ2-3; clone_size: .; d_call: .; v_call: TRBV6-2/TRBV6-3; cdr3_aa: CASSPTRIFADTQYF; cdr3_nt: TGTGCCAGCAGTCCGACTAGAATATTCGCAGATACGCAGTATTTT